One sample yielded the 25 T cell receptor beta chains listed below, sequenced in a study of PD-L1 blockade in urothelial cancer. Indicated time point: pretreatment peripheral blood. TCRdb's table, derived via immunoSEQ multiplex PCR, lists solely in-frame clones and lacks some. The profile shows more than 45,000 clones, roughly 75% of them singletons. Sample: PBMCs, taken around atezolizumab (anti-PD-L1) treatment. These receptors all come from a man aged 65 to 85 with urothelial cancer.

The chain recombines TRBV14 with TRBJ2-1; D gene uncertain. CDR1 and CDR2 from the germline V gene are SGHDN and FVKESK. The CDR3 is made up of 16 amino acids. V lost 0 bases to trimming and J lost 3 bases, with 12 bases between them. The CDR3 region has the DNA TGTGCCAGCAGCCAAGAGTCTGGGCTACGCTACAATGAGCAGTTCTTC. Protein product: CASSQESGLRYNEQFF.

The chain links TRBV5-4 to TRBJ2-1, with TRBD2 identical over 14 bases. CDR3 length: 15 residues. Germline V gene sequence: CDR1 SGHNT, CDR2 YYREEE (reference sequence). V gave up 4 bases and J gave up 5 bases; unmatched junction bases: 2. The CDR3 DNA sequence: TGTGCCAGCAGCGGACTAGCGGGGGGAAACAATGAGCAGTTCTTC. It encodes CASSGLAGGNNEQFF.

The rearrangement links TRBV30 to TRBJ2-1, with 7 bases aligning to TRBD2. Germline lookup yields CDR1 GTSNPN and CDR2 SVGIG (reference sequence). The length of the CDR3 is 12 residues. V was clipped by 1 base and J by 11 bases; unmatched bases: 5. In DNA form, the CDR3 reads TGTGCCTGGAGTGAGTCTAGCGGAAAGCAGTTCTTC. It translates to CAWSESSGKQFF.

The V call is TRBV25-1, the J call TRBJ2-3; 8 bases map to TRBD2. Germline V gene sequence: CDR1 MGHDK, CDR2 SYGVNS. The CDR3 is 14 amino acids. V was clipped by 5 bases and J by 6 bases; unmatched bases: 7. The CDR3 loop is CASSYAGGRDTQYF. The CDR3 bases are TGTGCCAGCAGTTACGCGGGAGGACGCGATACGCAGTATTTT.

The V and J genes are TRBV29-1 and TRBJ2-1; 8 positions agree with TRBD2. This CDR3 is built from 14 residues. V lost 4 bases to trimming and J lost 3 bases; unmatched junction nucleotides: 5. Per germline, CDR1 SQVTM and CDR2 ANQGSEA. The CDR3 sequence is CSVGGGGNYNEQFF. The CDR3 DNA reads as TGCAGCGTTGGCGGCGGGGGGAACTACAATGAGCAGTTCTTC.

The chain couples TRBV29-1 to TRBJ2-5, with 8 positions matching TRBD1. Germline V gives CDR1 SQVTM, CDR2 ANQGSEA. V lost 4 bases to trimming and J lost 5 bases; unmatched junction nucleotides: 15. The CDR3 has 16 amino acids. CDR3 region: CSVGQGQGNPGETQYF. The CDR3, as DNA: TGCAGCGTTGGACAGGGGCAGGGGAACCCCGGGGAGACCCAGTACTTC.

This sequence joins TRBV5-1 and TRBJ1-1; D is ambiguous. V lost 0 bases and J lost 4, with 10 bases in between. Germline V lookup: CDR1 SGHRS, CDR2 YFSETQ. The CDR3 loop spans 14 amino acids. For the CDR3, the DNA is TGCGCCAGCAGCTTGGAAGCCCCATTCACTGAAGCTTTCTTT. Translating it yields CASSLEAPFTEAFF.

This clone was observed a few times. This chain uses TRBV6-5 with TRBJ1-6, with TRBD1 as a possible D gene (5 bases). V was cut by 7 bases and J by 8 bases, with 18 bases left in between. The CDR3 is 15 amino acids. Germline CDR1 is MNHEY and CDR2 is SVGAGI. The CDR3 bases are TGTGCCAGCACGAGACTCAGGGAGGCGGATTCACCCCTCCACTTT. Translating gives CASTRLREADSPLHF.

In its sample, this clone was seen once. The CDR3 nucleotides read TGCGCCAGCAGCCAAGAAGCGGGGGGGGCCTACGAGCAGTACTTC. This encodes CASSQEAGGAYEQYF. The J gene is TRBJ2-7, the V gene TRBV4-3; the match to TRBD2 covers 10 bases. The ends lost 0 bases at V and 2 bases at J; junction bases unmatched: 1. In germline, CDR1 is LGHNA, CDR2 YSLEER. This CDR3 spans 15 amino acids.

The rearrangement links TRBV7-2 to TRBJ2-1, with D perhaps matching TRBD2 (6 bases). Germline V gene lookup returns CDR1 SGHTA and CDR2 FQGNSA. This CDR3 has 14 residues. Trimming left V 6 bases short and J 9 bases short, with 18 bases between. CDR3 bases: TGTGCCAGCAGTCCTCTAGCGCTCTTAGGTGAGCAGTTCTTC. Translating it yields CASSPLALLGEQFF.

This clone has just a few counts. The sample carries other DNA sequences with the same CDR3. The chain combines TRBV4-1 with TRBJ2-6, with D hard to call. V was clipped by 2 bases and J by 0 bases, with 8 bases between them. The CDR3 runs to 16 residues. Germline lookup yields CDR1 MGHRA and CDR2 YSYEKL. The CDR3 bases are TGCGCCAGCAGCCAACCCTCAGGCTCTGGGGCCAACGTCCTGACTTTC. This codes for CASSQPSGSGANVLTF.

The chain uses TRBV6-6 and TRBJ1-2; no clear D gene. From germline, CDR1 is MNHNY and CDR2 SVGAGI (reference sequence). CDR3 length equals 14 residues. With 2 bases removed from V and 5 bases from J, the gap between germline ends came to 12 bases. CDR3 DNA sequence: TGTGCCAGCAGTTACGGAGCTGCTAGATATGGCTACACCTTC. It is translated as CASSYGAARYGYTF.

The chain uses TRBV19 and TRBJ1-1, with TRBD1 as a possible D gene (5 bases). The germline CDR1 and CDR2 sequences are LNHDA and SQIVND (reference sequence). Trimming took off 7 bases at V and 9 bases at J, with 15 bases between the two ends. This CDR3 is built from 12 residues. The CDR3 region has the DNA TGTGCCAGTAACCAGAGCAAGGGGAAAGCTTTCTTT. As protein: CASNQSKGKAFF.

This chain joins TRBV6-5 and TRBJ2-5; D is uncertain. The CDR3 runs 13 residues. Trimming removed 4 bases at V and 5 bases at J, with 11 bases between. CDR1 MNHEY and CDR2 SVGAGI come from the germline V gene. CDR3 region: CASSSLFVETQYF. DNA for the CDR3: TGTGCCAGCAGTTCACTATTTGTGGAGACCCAGTACTTC.

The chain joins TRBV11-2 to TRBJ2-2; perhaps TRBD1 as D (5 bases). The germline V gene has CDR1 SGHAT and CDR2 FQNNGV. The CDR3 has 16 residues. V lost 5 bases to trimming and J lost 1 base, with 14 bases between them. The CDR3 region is CASSPASRVNTGELFF. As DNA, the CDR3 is TGTGCCAGCAGCCCCGCGTCCAGGGTGAACACCGGGGAGCTGTTTTTT.

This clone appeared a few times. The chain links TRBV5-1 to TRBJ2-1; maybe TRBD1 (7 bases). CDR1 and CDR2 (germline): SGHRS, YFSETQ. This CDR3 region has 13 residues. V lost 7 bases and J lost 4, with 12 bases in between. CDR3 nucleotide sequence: TGCGCCAGCGGCAGGGGGGATTACAATGAGCAGTTCTTC. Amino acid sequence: CASGRGDYNEQFF.

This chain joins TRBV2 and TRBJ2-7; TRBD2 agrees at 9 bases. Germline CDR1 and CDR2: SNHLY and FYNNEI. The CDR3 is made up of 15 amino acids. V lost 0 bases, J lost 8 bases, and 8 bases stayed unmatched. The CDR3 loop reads CASSEANSGGPKQYF. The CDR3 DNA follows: TGTGCCAGCAGTGAAGCGAATAGCGGGGGCCCCAAGCAGTACTTC.

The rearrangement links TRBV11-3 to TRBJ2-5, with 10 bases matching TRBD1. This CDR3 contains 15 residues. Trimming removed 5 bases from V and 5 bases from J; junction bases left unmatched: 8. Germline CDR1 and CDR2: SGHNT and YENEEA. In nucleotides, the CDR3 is TGTGCCAGCAGCGCCGGGACAGGGGTAGGGGAGACCCAGTACTTC. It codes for CASSAGTGVGETQYF.

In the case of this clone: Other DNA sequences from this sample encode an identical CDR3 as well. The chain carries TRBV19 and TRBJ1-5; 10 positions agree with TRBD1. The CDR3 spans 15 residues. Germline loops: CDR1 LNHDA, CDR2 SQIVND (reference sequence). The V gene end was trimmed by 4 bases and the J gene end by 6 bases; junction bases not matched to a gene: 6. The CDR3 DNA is TGTGCCAGTAGTACCCCGGGACAGGGGACTCAGCCCCAGCATTTT. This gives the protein CASSTPGQGTQPQHF.

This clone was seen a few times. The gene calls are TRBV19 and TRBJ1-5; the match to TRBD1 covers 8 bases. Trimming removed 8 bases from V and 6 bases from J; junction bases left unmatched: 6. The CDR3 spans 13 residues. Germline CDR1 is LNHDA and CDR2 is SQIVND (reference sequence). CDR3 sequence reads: CASGQGRSQPQHF. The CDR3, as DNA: TGTGCCAGTGGACAGGGCCGATCTCAGCCCCAGCATTTT. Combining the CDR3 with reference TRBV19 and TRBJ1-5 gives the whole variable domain DGGITQSPKYLFRKEGQNVTLSCEQNLNHDAMYWYRQDPGQGLRLIYYSQIVNDFQKGDIAEGYSVSREKKESFPLTVTSAQKNPTAFYLCASGQGRSQPQHFGDGTRLSIL.

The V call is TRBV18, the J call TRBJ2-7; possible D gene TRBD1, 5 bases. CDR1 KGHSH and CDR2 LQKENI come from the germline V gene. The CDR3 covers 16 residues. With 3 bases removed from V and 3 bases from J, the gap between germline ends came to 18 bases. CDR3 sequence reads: CASSPSLGWGHYEQYF. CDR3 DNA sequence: TGTGCCAGCTCACCCTCTCTCGGGTGGGGCCACTACGAGCAGTACTTC.

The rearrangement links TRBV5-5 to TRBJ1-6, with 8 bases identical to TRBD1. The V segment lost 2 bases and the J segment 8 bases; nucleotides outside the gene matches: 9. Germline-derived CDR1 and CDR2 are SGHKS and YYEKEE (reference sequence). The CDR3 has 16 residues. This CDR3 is CASSFRPGQVDSPLHF. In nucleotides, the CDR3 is TGTGCCAGCAGCTTCCGCCCGGGACAGGTCGATTCACCCCTCCACTTT.

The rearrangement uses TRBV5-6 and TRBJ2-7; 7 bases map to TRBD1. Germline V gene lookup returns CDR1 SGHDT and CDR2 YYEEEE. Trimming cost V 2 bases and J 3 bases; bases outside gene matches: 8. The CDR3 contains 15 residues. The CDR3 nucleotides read TGTGCCAGCAGCTTAGCCGGGACAGAATACTACGAGCAGTACTTC. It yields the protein CASSLAGTEYYEQYF.

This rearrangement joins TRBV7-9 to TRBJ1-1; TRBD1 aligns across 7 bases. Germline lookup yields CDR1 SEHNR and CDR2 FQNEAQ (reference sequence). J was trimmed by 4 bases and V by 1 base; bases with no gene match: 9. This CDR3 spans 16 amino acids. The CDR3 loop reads CASSLVSGAGGTEAFF. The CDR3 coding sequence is TGTGCCAGCAGCTTAGTTTCGGGGGCAGGGGGCACTGAAGCTTTCTTT.

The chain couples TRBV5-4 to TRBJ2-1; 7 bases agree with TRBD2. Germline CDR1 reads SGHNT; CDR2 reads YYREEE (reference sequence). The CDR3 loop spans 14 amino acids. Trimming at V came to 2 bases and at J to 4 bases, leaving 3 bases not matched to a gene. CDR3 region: CASSLRGVYNEQFF. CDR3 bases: TGTGCCAGCAGCTTACGGGGGGTATACAATGAGCAGTTCTTC.